Below, one TCR beta chain is given with its context. What this receptor recognizes is not known. No much larger clone exists at a distance of one base, and base qualities are not known. TCRbeta CDR3 regions were amplified from genomic DNA using the immunoSEQ Assay, a bias-controlled multiplex PCR. In the paper's pipeline: Nucleated cell counts per sample were estimated from amplification of reference gene primers within the assay. Sequence reads were collapsed and filtered to measure the absolute abundance of every unique TCRbeta CDR3 rearrangement. For each sample, productive Simpson clonality was calculated as the square root of Simpson's diversity index over productive rearrangements. The source is immuneACCESS, and TCRdb retained only in-frame sequences with V and J called. Part of the clones is not carried over; for the studies checked, unresolved V genes explain less than half of this, and the remainder is unexplained. The V and J calls and clone size are taken from that table; D and trimming were inferred from the DNA. Present in this sample are roughly 130,000 clones, 84% of which were seen just once. Approximately 12% of the sample comes from the top ten.

Samples from volunteer blood donors who had recovered from COVID-19 were contributed by a second Seattle source. Each collaborating institution followed its own protocols to collect whole blood in K2EDTA tubes. For TCRbeta analysis, collaborator samples were shipped as frozen whole blood, as isolated PBMCs, or as DNA extracted from either sample type. The sample originates from a study of blood T cell repertoires in COVID-19 (TCRdb year 2020). In the study overall: The collaborator samples originated in the United States, Italy and Spain and spanned the acute and convalescent phases of COVID-19. The prospective study material was composed of cDNA or gDNA derived from T cells, B-cell-depleted T cells, or PBMCs. Subjects who had been exposed to COVID-19, were actively infected with it, or had recovered from it provided the deeply sampled blood TCRbeta repertoires that made up the dataset. The repertoires were made available in a free public database intended to serve as a resource for research on the immune response to SARS-CoV-2. The samples were drawn from the first 160 participants of the ongoing ImmuneRACE study and from 1,254 subjects provided by 6 global collaborators. A de-identified subject ID, COVID-19 status, age in years and sex were almost always included in the sample metadata. Where available, HLA class I and class II types were taken from metadata supplied by the sample provider and were not determined by assay-based typing.

The full study reports these points: Clinical and demographic metadata were provided uncurated, with the amount varying by source and participant.

Source material: peripheral blood. This TCR derives from a woman in her 30s who had recovered from COVID-19.

The DNA sequence is TGTGCCAGCAGCACCGGGACAGGGTTTATTGAGACCCAGTACTTC. Translated, this is CASSTGTGFIETQYF. Recombination connected TRBV5-5 to TRBJ2-5; 9 middle bases align to TRBD1. The germline V gene (reference sequence) provides CDR1 SGHKS and CDR2 YYEKEE. Trimming accounts for 4 bases at V and 5 bases at J, while the number of junction bases matched to no gene is 9. The CDR3 runs 15 amino acids, cysteine and phenylalanine included. CDR3 DNA is the only sequence kept; it has 45 bases, read in frame from the first base.